The clone carrying this T cell receptor beta chain was picked up one time. The antigen remains undetermined. The data are from a study of cytomegalovirus exposure and HLA in healthy donors. Whole-study results and caveats: Presence/absence comparisons presumed near-even sequencing depth among donors. Most of the CMV-associated TCR beta chains (in a later analysis) appeared to be HLA-restricted.

Among the donors, all were healthy bone marrow donors. 60 Vbeta and 13 Jbeta primers were used in PCR. Profiled with immunoSEQ multiplex PCR; TCRdb holds only in-frame clones, not every one. The top ten hold approximately 10% of the sample, which has 150,000 or so clones, roughly 80% seen once. CDR1 and CDR2 (germline): SGHTA, FQGNSA. V was pared by 0 bases and J by 5 bases, with 20 bases between. This CDR3 has 18 amino acids. The source is a man younger than 30 in good health and CMV-seropositive. This chain joins TRBV7-2 and TRBJ1-5; tentative D call: TRBD1 (5 bases). Sequences were obtained from PBMCs. The CDR3 bases are TGTGCCAGCAGCTTAGCTTCATACCTAGACAGCTACTATCAGCCCCAGCATTTT. Protein product: CASSLASYLDSYYQPQHF.